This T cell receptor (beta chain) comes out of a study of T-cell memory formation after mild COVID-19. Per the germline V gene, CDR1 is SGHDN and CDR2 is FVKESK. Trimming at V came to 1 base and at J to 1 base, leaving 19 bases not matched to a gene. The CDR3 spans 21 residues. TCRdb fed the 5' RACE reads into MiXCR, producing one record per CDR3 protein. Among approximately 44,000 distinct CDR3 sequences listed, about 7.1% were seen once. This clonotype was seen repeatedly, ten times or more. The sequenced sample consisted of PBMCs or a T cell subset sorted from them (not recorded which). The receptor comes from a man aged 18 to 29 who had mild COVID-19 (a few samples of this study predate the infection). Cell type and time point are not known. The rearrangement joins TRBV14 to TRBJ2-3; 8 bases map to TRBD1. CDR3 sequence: CASSQGWRQEDRARGTDTQYF. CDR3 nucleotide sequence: TGTGCCAGCAGCCAAGGTTGGAGACAAGAGGACAGGGCGAGGGGCACAGATACGCAGTATTTT.